This TCR beta chain derives from a study of metastatic and nonmetastatic thyroid tumors. As for the study in general: Across peripheral blood and tumor or nodule tissue samples taken from malignant and benign thyroid patients, the repertoires were compared with one another. Study findings and constraints: According to reports, the diversity of TCR beta was significantly higher in malignant thyroid tumors than in benign nodules, and this held in both blood and tumor samples.

Germline values: CDR1 MNHEY, CDR2 SMNVEV (reference sequence). There are 15 residues in the CDR3. The ends were cut back, 3 bases at V and 3 bases at J, with 14 bases in the middle. This clone was observed at least ten times. Its antigen is still unknown. Every patient was untreated before thyroid surgery. Original handling: Using the CDR3 differences seen across clinicopathological groups, the authors built a distant-metastasis classifier for papillary thyroid cancer, which was meant to discriminate distant-metastatic patients. TCRdb called clones again from the PCR reads with MiXCR. TCRdb, not the original authors, processed these V and J calls. This sample yields roughly 40,000 clones, of which over 10% are seen a single time; roughly 9% belongs to the top ten.

The chain is built from TRBV27 and TRBJ1-1, with unresolved D. What was sequenced was blood. The receptor's source is a male donor with papillary thyroid cancer or a benign thyroid nodule (not recorded which). Some clones in this sample may be carry-over from other donors' samples. CDR3 region: CASSFKIPGDTEAFF. CDR3 nucleotides: TGTGCCAGCAGTTTTAAGATCCCCGGGGACACTGAAGCTTTCTTT.